The 2 T cell receptor beta chains reported below all come from one sample, sequenced in a study of CD8 T cells in ankylosing spondylitis. No antigen has been identified for these receptors. MiXCR, run by TCRdb on the 5' RACE reads, gives a single entry per CDR3 protein. The table has roughly 300,000 distinct CDR3 sequences, less than 9.5% seen once. General observations from the study: In ankylosing spondylitis blood, a motif of roughly 8 highly homologous TCR beta variants appeared characteristic.

Sequencing was done on a sample of blood, either unsorted or a sorted T cell fraction (not recorded which). The receptors stem from a male donor with ankylosing spondylitis.

This clonotype was detected only a few times. The rearrangement joins TRBV7-2 to TRBJ1-2; a weak D match, TRBD1 (5 bases). Germline V gene lookup returns CDR1 SGHTA and CDR2 FQGNSA. The CDR3 has 14 residues. V dropped 4 bases and J dropped 8 bases, with 17 bases sitting between them. For the CDR3, the DNA is TGTGCCAGCAGCTCGAACGGGGGGGTTCGGGGCTACACCTTC. It translates to CASSSNGGVRGYTF.

Only a few counts were recorded for this clonotype. The rearrangement uses TRBV5-1 and TRBJ2-7; 7 bases agree with TRBD2. The germline V gene has CDR1 SGHRS and CDR2 YFSETQ. The CDR3 loop spans 15 amino acids. Losses at the gene ends were 0 bases for V and 3 bases for J; bases not matched to a gene: 6. The CDR3 region is CASSLDGGKRYEQYF. CDR3 bases: TGCGCCAGCAGCTTGGACGGGGGGAAACGCTACGAGCAGTACTTC.